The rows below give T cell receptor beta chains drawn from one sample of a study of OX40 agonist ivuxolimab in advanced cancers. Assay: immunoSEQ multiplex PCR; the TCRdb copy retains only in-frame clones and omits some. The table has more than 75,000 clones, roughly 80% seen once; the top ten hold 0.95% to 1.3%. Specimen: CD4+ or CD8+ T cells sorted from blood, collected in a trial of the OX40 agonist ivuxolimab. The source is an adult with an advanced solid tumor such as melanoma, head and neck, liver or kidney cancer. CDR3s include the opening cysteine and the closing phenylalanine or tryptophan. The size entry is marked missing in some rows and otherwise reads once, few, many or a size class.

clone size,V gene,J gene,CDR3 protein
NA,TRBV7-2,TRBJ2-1,CASSQHRTGSSFNEQFF
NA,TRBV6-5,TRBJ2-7,CASSYAASGDGEQYF
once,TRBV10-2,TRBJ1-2,CASSERGRGYGYTF
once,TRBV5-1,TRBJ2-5,CASTSGSLQSQETQYF
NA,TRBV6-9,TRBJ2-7,CASSTLEGGTYEQYF
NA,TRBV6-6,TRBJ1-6,CASSPPSTGRYSPLHF
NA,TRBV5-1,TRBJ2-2,CASSLVPETNTGELFF
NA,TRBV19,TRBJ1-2,CASSIWTEVGYTF
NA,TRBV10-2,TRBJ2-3,CASSVVGAPSTDTQYF
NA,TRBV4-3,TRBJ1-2,CASSQEVIDNYGYTF
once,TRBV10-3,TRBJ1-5,CAIRGGSNQPQHF
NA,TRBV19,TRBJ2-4,CASSSPGPKNIQYF
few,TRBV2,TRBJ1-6,CASTRGGSPLHF
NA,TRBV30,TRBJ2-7,CACLTGAYEQYF
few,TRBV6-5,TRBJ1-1,CASRTTAGGAFF
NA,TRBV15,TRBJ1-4,CATSRVSGDHEKLFF
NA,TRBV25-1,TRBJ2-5,CASSEGAGNRKTQYF
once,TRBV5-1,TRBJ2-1,CASSLETGSYNEQFF
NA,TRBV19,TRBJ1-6,CASSITAERGSPLHF
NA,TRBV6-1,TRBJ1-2,CASSEARPYGYTF
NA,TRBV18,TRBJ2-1,CASSPLIGTRDNEQFF
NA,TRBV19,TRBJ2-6,CATRPRGRRPGTGANVLTF
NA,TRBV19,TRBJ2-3,CATKHGGAGTDTQYF
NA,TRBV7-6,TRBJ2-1,CASSGQGGLEQFF
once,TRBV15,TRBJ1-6,CATSRDIIVGTENYSPLHF
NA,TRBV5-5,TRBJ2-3,CASSLTMTSGGTDTQYF
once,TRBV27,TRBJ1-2,CASSSTVNYGYTF
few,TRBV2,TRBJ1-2,CASILGRANYGYTF
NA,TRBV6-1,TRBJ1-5,CASDKDRAQGQPQHF
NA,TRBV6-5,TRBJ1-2,CASSFVGHVGYTF
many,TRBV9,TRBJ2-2,CASSVLANTGELFF
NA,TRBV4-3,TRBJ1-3,CASSQERGGTIYF
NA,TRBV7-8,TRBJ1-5,CASSEGEYSNQPQHF